This TCR beta chain was sequenced during a study of lymphopenia after photon versus proton radiotherapy (dated by TCRdb to between 2018 and 2021). Background for the entire study: The immunological effects of photon versus proton radiation therapy were compared in patients with gastrointestinal tumors who developed high-grade lymphopenia. The approximately 20 patients in the cohort had gastrointestinal tumors, were treated with either photon or proton therapy, and subsequently developed lymphopenia. The goal of the study was to characterize the differences between the two radiation modalities in how they affect the immune system. What the study reported, not specific to this receptor: After the lymphocyte count nadir, photon-treated repertoires showed oligoclonal expansion, especially of CD8+ Temra cells, which drove the drop in diversity. Among patients across the cohort who died, overall survival time showed an inverse correlation with a larger post-nadir drop in TCR diversity. During treatment, patients who received photon therapy lost naive T cells and TCR diversity and gained effector/memory populations, whereas patients who received proton therapy remained relatively stable. The survival association was assessed only in patients who died, and the authors presented better survival with proton therapy as a possibility rather than a demonstrated result.

The library relied on the immunoSEQ multiplex PCR assay. T cell repertoires were profiled with deep sequencing of rearranged TCR beta loci together with multiparametric flow cytometry. Here the immuneACCESS table is served through TCRdb, limited to in-frame sequences with V and J called. Missing clones are a known gap in these copies; in checked studies unresolved V genes cover under half, and the rest lacks a known reason. The table for this sample lists approximately 4,900 clones; around 88% of them were counted only once. 20% to 25% of the sample belongs to the ten largest clones. In the germline V gene (reference sequence), CDR1 corresponds to SEHNR and CDR2 to FQNEAQ. From V the trimming removes 5 bases and from J it removes 4 bases, while the gene matches leave 14 bases of the junction unaccounted for. Reading from cysteine to phenylalanine, the CDR3 counts 17 amino acids. The CDR3 DNA has 51 bases and is translated from base 1.

The table lists this clone with a count of one. The clone's antigen remains unknown. Qualities for individual bases were not recorded, and no much larger clone is one base off. Source: peripheral blood, taken from a patient treated with photon-based radiotherapy. The TCR sequence derives from an elderly man with cholangiocarcinoma. The rearrangement joined TRBV7-9 to TRBJ2-5; 9 middle bases align to TRBD2. CDR3 sequence: CASSGRLAVGLGETQYF. The DNA sequence is as follows: TGTGCCAGCAGCGGGAGACTAGCGGTGGGGCTTGGAGAGACCCAGTACTTC.